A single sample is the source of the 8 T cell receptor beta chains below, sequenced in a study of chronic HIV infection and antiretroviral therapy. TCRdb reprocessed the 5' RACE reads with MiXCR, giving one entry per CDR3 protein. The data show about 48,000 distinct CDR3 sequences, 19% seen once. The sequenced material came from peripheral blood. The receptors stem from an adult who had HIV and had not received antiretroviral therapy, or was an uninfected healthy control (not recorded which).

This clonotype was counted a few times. The CDR3 sequence is CSVEDRQGRSTEAFF. The CDR3 region has the DNA TGCAGCGTTGAAGATCGGCAGGGTCGTAGCACTGAAGCTTTCTTT. The rearrangement links TRBV29-1 to TRBJ1-1; D possibly corresponds to TRBD1 (5 bases). This CDR3 is built from 15 residues. The germline V gene encodes CDR1 SQVTM and CDR2 ANQGSEA. Trimming cost V 0 bases and J 4 bases, with 15 bases left between them.

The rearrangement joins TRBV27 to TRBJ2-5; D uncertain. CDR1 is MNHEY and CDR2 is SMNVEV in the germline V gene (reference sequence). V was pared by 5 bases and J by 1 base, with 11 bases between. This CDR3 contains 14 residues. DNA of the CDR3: TGTGCCAGCAGTCCTGCGGATCCCCAAGAGACCCAGTACTTC. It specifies CASSPADPQETQYF.

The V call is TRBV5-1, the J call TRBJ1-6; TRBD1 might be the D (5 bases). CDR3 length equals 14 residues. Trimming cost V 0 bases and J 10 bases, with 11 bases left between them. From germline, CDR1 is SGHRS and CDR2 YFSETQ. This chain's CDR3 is CASSLVTGGSPLHF. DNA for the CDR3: TGCGCCAGCAGCTTGGTAACAGGCGGGTCACCCCTCCACTTT.

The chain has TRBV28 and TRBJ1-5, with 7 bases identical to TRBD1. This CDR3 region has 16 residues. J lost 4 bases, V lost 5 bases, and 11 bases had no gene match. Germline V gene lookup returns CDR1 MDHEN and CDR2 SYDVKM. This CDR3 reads CASSTQGEGSNQPQHF. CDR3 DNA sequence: TGTGCCAGCAGTACCCAGGGGGAGGGAAGTAATCAGCCCCAGCATTTT.

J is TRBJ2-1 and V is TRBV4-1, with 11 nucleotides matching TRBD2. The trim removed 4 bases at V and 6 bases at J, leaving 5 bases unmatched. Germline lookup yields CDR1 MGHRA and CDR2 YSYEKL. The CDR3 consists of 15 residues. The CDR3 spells CASSPGLAGGNEQFF. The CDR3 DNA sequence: TGCGCCAGCAGCCCCGGACTAGCGGGTGGCAATGAGCAGTTCTTC.

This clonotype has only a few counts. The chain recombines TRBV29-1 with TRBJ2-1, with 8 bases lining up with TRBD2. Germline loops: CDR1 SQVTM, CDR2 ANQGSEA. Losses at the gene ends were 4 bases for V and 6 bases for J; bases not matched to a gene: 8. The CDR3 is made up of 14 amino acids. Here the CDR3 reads CSVGQRERRNEQFF. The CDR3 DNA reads TGCAGCGTTGGGCAGCGGGAGCGGCGCAATGAGCAGTTCTTC.

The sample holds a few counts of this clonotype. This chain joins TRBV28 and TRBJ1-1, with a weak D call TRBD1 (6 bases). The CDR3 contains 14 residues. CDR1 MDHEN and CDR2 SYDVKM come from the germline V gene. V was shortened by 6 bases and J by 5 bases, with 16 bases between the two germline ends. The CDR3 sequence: CASSPAGRGTEAFF. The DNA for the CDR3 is TGTGCCAGCAGCCCCGCCGGCAGGGGTACTGAAGCTTTCTTT.

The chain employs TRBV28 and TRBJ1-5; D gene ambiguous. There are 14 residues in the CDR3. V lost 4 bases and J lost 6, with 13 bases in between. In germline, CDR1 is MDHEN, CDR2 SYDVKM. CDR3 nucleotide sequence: TGTGCCAGCAGTTCTTACTCTCGGAGTCAGCCCCAGCATTTT. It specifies CASSSYSRSQPQHF.